This T cell receptor beta chain comes out of a study of naive and memory T cell subsets. An oligonucleotide containing a UMI was ligated to the 3' end of TCR cDNA. RNA was extracted from less than 3 ml of whole blood of healthy adults. Ligated cDNA underwent four rounds of PCR with nested alpha and beta constant region primers and SP2. TCRdb recomputed calls from the 5' RACE reads with MiXCR, one row per CDR3 protein. In the table there are some 60,000 distinct CDR3 sequences, 7.6% of which are singletons. The TCR sequence derives from a female donor in good health.

The CDR3 protein is CASSLTQGSSEAFF. CDR3 sequence (DNA): TGTGCCAGCAGCTTAACCCAGGGGTCGTCGGAAGCTTTCTTT. The J gene is TRBJ1-1, the V gene TRBV11-1; TRBD1 is a possible D gene (6 bases). With 2 bases removed from V and 8 bases from J, the gap between germline ends came to 15 bases. CDR3 length equals 14 residues. Germline V CDR1 and CDR2: SGHAT, FQDESV (reference sequence).